A selection of T cell receptor beta chains follows, all from one sample in a study of T-cell reconstitution after alpha-beta-depleted transplantation in children. TCRdb called the PCR reads again in MiXCR, with one record for every CDR3 protein. The sample lists about 340,000 distinct CDR3 sequences; 10% to 15% were seen once. Specimen: PBMCs, collected from the stem cell graft. The receptors originated from a human donor who donated a stem cell graft to a child with Fanconi anemia. The CDR3 runs from the conserved cysteine through the conserved F or W. Each record gives: CDR3 protein, CDR3 DNA, D gene, V gene, J gene, clone size. The D gene is left open where the match is weak. Size is omitted from some rows. Given values are once, few, many or a class for expanded clones.

CDR3 protein: CASSLGGPNTEAFF
CDR3 DNA: TGTGCCAGCTCACTCGGGGGCCCGAACACTGAAGCTTTCTTT
D gene: NA
V gene: TRBV18
J gene: TRBJ1-1
clone size: many

CDR3 protein: CASSIRAGAAGGNQPQHF
CDR3 DNA: TGTGCCAGTAGTATAAGGGCAGGGGCCGCCGGGGGAAATCAGCCCCAGCATTTT
D gene: NA
V gene: TRBV19
J gene: TRBJ1-5
clone size: few

CDR3 protein: CASSGGFNYGYTF
CDR3 DNA: TGTGCCAGCAGTGGAGGTTTTAACTATGGCTACACCTTC
D gene: NA
V gene: TRBV2
J gene: TRBJ1-2
clone size: NA

CDR3 protein: CASSPLAGRGETQYF
CDR3 DNA: TGTGCCAGCAGTCCTCTGGCAGGGAGGGGAGAGACCCAGTACTTC
D gene: TRBD2
V gene: TRBV7-6
J gene: TRBJ2-5
clone size: NA

CDR3 protein: CSGLAGTHQETQYF
CDR3 DNA: TGCAGCGGACTAGCGGGAACCCACCAAGAGACCCAGTACTTC
D gene: TRBD2
V gene: TRBV29-1
J gene: TRBJ2-5
clone size: few

CDR3 protein: CSATGAGYTEAFF
CDR3 DNA: TGCAGCGCTACAGGGGCCGGGTACACTGAAGCTTTCTTT
D gene: TRBD1
V gene: TRBV29-1
J gene: TRBJ1-1
clone size: many

CDR3 protein: CASSLTGETYGYTF
CDR3 DNA: TGTGCCAGCAGTCTAACAGGGGAGACCTATGGCTACACCTTC
D gene: TRBD1
V gene: TRBV6-1
J gene: TRBJ1-2
clone size: NA

CDR3 protein: CASSLSYDSSYEQYF
CDR3 DNA: TGTGCCAGCAGTTTATCTTACGACAGCTCCTACGAGCAGTACTTC
D gene: NA
V gene: TRBV27
J gene: TRBJ2-7
clone size: many

CDR3 protein: CASSLEGSTEAFF
CDR3 DNA: TGTGCCAGCAGTTTAGAGGGGAGTACTGAAGCTTTCTTT
D gene: NA
V gene: TRBV5-1
J gene: TRBJ1-1
clone size: many

CDR3 protein: CASSLVSPLKEGDGELFF
CDR3 DNA: TGTGCCAGCAGCTTAGTTTCCCCCCTTAAGGAGGGGGACGGGGAGCTGTTTTTT
D gene: NA
V gene: TRBV11-2
J gene: TRBJ2-2
clone size: NA

CDR3 protein: CASTGRFTGELFF
CDR3 DNA: TGTGCCAGCACCGGCCGATTTACCGGGGAGCTGTTTTTT
D gene: NA
V gene: TRBV2
J gene: TRBJ2-2
clone size: NA

CDR3 protein: CSAAVDSGTKETQYF
CDR3 DNA: TGCAGTGCCGCCGTGGATAGCGGGACGAAAGAGACCCAGTACTTC
D gene: TRBD2
V gene: TRBV20-1
J gene: TRBJ2-5
clone size: once

CDR3 protein: CATSDFAGGPTDTQYF
CDR3 DNA: TGTGCCACCAGTGATTTTGCGGGGGGGCCCACAGATACGCAGTATTTT
D gene: TRBD2
V gene: TRBV24-1
J gene: TRBJ2-3
clone size: NA

CDR3 protein: CASSVLGQGGDEQFF
CDR3 DNA: TGTGCCAGCAGCGTTCTGGGACAGGGTGGGGATGAGCAGTTCTTC
D gene: TRBD1
V gene: TRBV9
J gene: TRBJ2-1
clone size: few

CDR3 protein: CASSRPIGTDNEQFF
CDR3 DNA: TGTGCCAGCAGCCGCCCCATCGGGACAGACAATGAGCAGTTCTTC
D gene: TRBD1
V gene: TRBV27
J gene: TRBJ2-1
clone size: NA

CDR3 protein: CASSQEGSGEYNEQFF
CDR3 DNA: TGTGCCAGCAGCCAAGAGGGGTCGGGGGAATACAATGAGCAGTTCTTC
D gene: NA
V gene: TRBV4-2
J gene: TRBJ2-1
clone size: few

CDR3 protein: CASSLNTENTEAFF
CDR3 DNA: TGCGCCAGCAGCTTGAACACGGAGAACACTGAAGCTTTCTTT
D gene: NA
V gene: TRBV5-1
J gene: TRBJ1-1
clone size: NA

CDR3 protein: CASSPLGRTNEQFF
CDR3 DNA: TGTGCCAGCTCACCACTGGGAAGGACTAATGAGCAGTTCTTC
D gene: NA
V gene: TRBV18
J gene: TRBJ2-1
clone size: NA

CDR3 protein: CAWSVAGGYGNQPQHF
CDR3 DNA: TGTGCCTGGAGTGTTGCAGGGGGCTACGGCAATCAGCCCCAGCATTTT
D gene: TRBD1
V gene: TRBV30
J gene: TRBJ1-5
clone size: few

CDR3 protein: CASSLSSGVKNIQYF
CDR3 DNA: TGTGCCAGCAGTTTGAGTAGCGGGGTCAAAAACATTCAGTACTTC
D gene: TRBD2
V gene: TRBV12-3/TRBV12-4
J gene: TRBJ2-4
clone size: NA

CDR3 protein: CASSPVDRTNEKLFF
CDR3 DNA: TGTGCCAGCAGCCCCGTGGACAGGACTAATGAAAAACTGTTTTTT
D gene: TRBD1
V gene: TRBV7-9
J gene: TRBJ1-4
clone size: many

CDR3 protein: CASSWTGGGYTF
CDR3 DNA: TGCGCCAGCAGCTGGACAGGCGGTGGCTACACCTTC
D gene: TRBD1
V gene: TRBV5-1
J gene: TRBJ1-2
clone size: many

CDR3 protein: CASSRRQGAKNIQYF
CDR3 DNA: TGTGCCAGCAGCAGACGACAGGGAGCCAAAAACATTCAGTACTTC
D gene: TRBD1
V gene: TRBV11-1
J gene: TRBJ2-4
clone size: NA

CDR3 protein: CASSRQGRELFF
CDR3 DNA: TGTGCCAGCAGCCGACAGGGGAGGGAGCTGTTTTTT
D gene: TRBD1
V gene: TRBV11-1
J gene: TRBJ2-2
clone size: few

CDR3 protein: CAYHGGGGLDTQYF
CDR3 DNA: TGTGCTTATCACGGCGGGGGGGGCCTCGATACGCAGTATTTT
D gene: TRBD2
V gene: TRBV7-9
J gene: TRBJ2-3
clone size: many

CDR3 protein: CASSSTGGAATGELFF
CDR3 DNA: TGTGCCAGCAGTTCGACGGGGGGGGCCGCCACCGGGGAGCTGTTTTTT
D gene: TRBD2
V gene: TRBV5-5
J gene: TRBJ2-2
clone size: many

CDR3 protein: CASSWSGQAYNEQFF
CDR3 DNA: TGCGCCAGCAGCTGGAGCGGGCAAGCCTACAATGAGCAGTTCTTC
D gene: NA
V gene: TRBV5-1
J gene: TRBJ2-1
clone size: few

CDR3 protein: CASNLQGNEQFF
CDR3 DNA: TGCGCCAGCAACCTACAGGGGAATGAGCAGTTCTTC
D gene: TRBD1
V gene: TRBV5-1
J gene: TRBJ2-1
clone size: many

CDR3 protein: CASSYSPGGTDTQYF
CDR3 DNA: TGTGCCAGCAGTTACTCACCGGGGGGCACAGATACGCAGTATTTT
D gene: NA
V gene: TRBV6-2/TRBV6-3
J gene: TRBJ2-3
clone size: few

CDR3 protein: CASSYDPGENTEAFF
CDR3 DNA: TGTGCCAGCAGTTACGATCCAGGGGAGAACACTGAAGCTTTCTTT
D gene: NA
V gene: TRBV6-2/TRBV6-3
J gene: TRBJ1-1
clone size: few

CDR3 protein: CASSLRLGTGELFF
CDR3 DNA: TGTGCCAGCAGTTTACGACTGGGCACCGGGGAGCTGTTTTTT
D gene: NA
V gene: TRBV12-3/TRBV12-4
J gene: TRBJ2-2
clone size: NA

CDR3 protein: CASSRSGQGLNNEQFF
CDR3 DNA: TGTGCCAGCAGCAGATCGGGACAGGGGTTGAACAATGAGCAGTTCTTC
D gene: TRBD1
V gene: TRBV7-2
J gene: TRBJ2-1
clone size: NA

CDR3 protein: CASSATGRVPEAFF
CDR3 DNA: TGTGCCAGCAGTGCGACAGGGAGGGTCCCTGAAGCTTTCTTT
D gene: TRBD1
V gene: TRBV28
J gene: TRBJ1-1
clone size: many

CDR3 protein: CSASYGRETEPQHF
CDR3 DNA: TGCAGTGCTAGCTACGGGCGAGAGACAGAGCCCCAGCATTTT
D gene: NA
V gene: TRBV20-1
J gene: TRBJ1-5
clone size: few

CDR3 protein: CASSPNAGNTGELFF
CDR3 DNA: TGTGCCAGCTCACCAAATGCGGGAAACACCGGGGAGCTGTTTTTT
D gene: NA
V gene: TRBV18
J gene: TRBJ2-2
clone size: NA

CDR3 protein: CASSVEGGSGELFF
CDR3 DNA: TGTGCCAGCAGCGTCGAAGGAGGATCCGGGGAGCTGTTTTTT
D gene: NA
V gene: TRBV7-2
J gene: TRBJ2-2
clone size: many